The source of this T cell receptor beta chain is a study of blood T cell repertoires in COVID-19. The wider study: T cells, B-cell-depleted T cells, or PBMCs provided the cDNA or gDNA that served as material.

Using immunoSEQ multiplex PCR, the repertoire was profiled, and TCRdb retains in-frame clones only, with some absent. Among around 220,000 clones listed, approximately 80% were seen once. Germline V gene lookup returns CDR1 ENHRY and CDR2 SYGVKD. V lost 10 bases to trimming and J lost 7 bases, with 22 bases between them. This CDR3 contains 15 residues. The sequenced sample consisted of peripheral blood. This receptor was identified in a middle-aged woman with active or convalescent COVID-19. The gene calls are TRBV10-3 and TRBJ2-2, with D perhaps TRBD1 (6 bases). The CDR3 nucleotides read TGTGCCACCGGTGGGTCTCCAGGGGCTGACGGGGAGCTGTTTTTT. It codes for CATGGSPGADGELFF.